This TCR beta chain was documented in a study of T cell repertoires in cytomegalovirus infection (dated by TCRdb to about 2019). Turning to the overall study: Donor HLA type was relevant to the analysis, as public TCR beta signatures indicated carriage of CMV infection together with the matching HLA type.

What the study reported, not specific to this receptor: In both this cohort and an independent roughly 330-donor cohort, the cumulative frequency of public TCR beta family members distinguished carriers of CMV infection plus the relevant HLA type. The ex vivo response was dominated by HLA-C-restricted CMV-specific TCR beta clonotypes, and the single most frequent clonotype in two of eight donors was supplied by these HLA-C-restricted clonotypes.

The germline ends are 6 bases apart after V is trimmed by 0 bases and J by 6 bases. The germline V gene provides CDR1 KGHSH and CDR2 LQKENI. Its CDR3 holds 13 amino acids, cysteine through phenylalanine. The kept DNA is CDR3 alone, 39 bases in frame from the first base. This clonotype was counted only a few times. Which antigen it targets is not known. No clone much larger than this one lies a single base away; base qualities are absent. Sequencing was carried out with an Illumina HiSeq 1500. Starting from the raw public reads, TCRdb applied fastp trimming at Q25, assembled clones with MiXCR and retained in-frame beta chains. Identical CDR3 protein sequences are pooled into one entry, listed with their most common genes and DNA. The sample table holds roughly 200,000 distinct CDR3 sequences, of which 8% to 10% were seen once. Together, the top ten hold approximately 4.2% of the sample.

The clonotype was recovered from a human donor in good health (CMV status not recorded). Some clones in this sample may be carry-over from other donors' samples. This chain is built from TRBV18 and TRBJ2-1, with the D gene uncertain. Material for sequencing was PBMCs. The sequenced DNA: TGTGCCAGCTCACCACCAGTGGGCAATGAGCAGTTCTTC. This translates into CASSPPVGNEQFF.